Below, one T cell receptor (beta chain) is given with its context. Its antigen is not known. Data came from immunoSEQ multiplex PCR; TCRdb stores just in-frame clones and leaves some out. The sample carries roughly 2,000,000 clones, just under 95% recorded once. The data belong to a study of shared clonotypes between healthy human individuals. Notes on the study in general: In this cohort, only blood was sampled, and tissue repertoires likely differ. Naive CD4 clonotype sharing across a handful of donors was 4% to 5.5%. Large sequencing depth failed to make sorted-subset sequencing complete, rarefaction showed.

Naive CD8 cells lacked CD45RO and underwent positive selection for CCR7, leaving out terminally differentiated effector memory CD45RA+ cells. This CDR3 has 15 residues. CDR1 and CDR2 (germline): LGHNA, YSLEER. Trimming stripped 4 bases from V and 5 bases from J, with 17 bases between. Sequenced: naive CD8+ T cells from PBMCs. V and J are TRBV4-3 and TRBJ1-2; a possible D gene is TRBD1 (5 bases). The clonotype comes from a man aged 18 to 30 in good health. Some clones in this sample may be carry-over from other donors' samples. The CDR3 nucleotides are TGCGCCAGCAGCCCAGTAAGGGGTTCCCTTTATGGCTACACCTTC. Its translation is CASSPVRGSLYGYTF.